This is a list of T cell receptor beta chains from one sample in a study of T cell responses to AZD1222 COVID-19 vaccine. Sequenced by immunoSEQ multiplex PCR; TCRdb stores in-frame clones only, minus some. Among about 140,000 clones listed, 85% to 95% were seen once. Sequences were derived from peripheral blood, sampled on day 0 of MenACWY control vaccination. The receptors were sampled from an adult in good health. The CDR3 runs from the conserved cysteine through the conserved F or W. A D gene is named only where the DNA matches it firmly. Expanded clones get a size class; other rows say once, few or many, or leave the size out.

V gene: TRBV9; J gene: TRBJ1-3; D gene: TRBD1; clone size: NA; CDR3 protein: CASSRRDSDSGNTIYF; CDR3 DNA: TGTGCCAGCAGCCGTAGGGACAGTGACTCTGGAAACACCATATATTTT
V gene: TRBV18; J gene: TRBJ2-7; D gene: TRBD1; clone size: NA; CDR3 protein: CASSPDRGYYEQYF; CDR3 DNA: TGTGCCAGCTCGCCCGACAGGGGATACTACGAGCAGTACTTC
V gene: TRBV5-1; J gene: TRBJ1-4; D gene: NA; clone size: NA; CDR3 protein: CASSHGTANNEKLFF; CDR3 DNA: TGCGCCAGCAGCCACGGGACCGCTAATAATGAAAAACTGTTTTTT
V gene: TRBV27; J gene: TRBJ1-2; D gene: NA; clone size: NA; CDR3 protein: CASSLSRANYGYTF; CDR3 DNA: TGTGCCAGCAGTTTATCGAGGGCTAACTATGGCTACACCTTC
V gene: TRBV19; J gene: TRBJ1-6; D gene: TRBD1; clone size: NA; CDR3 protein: CASSPGQGLWNSPLHF; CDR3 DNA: TGTGCCAGTAGTCCGGGACAGGGGCTTTGGAATTCACCCCTCCACTTT
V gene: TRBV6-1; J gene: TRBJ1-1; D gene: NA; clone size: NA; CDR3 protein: CASSDYPSAAFF; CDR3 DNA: TGTGCCAGCAGTGATTACCCGAGCGCTGCTTTCTTT
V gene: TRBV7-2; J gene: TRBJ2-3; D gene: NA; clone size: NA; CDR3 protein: CASSPRGAVGGTDTQYF; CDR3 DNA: TGTGCCAGCAGCCCACGAGGAGCGGTTGGGGGCACAGATACGCAGTATTTT
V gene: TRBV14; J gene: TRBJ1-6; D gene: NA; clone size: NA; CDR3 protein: CASSQESWASGSSPLHF; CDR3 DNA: TGTGCCAGCAGCCAAGAATCGTGGGCCTCAGGGAGTTCACCCCTCCACTTT
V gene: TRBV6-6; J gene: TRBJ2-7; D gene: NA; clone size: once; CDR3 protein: CASTMGTSSYEQYF; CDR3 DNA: TGTGCCAGCACAATGGGGACTTCCTCCTACGAGCAGTACTTC
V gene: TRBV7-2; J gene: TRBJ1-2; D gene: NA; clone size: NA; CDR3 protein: CASSFPRVDRLDGYTF; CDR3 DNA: TGTGCCAGCAGCTTCCCCCGGGTCGACAGGCTCGACGGCTACACCTTC
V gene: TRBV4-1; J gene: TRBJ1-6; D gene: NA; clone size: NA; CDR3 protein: CASSQETAGLAPLHF; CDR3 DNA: TGCGCCAGCAGCCAAGAGACGGCAGGCCTGGCACCCCTCCACTTT
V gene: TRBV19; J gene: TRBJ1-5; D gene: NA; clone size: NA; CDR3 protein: CASSYDTSHSNQPQHF; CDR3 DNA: TGTGCCAGTAGTTATGACACCTCACATAGCAATCAGCCCCAGCATTTT
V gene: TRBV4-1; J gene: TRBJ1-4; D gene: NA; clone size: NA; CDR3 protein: CASSLIRGKLFF; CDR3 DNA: TGCGCCAGCAGCTTGATAAGGGGAAAACTGTTTTTT
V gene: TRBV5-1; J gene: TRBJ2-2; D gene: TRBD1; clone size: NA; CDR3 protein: CASSKDRGRDTGELFF; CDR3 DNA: TGCGCCAGCAGTAAGGACAGGGGGCGAGACACCGGGGAGCTGTTTTTT
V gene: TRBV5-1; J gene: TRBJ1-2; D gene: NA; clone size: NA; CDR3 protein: CASSFIDGANYGYTF; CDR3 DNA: TGCGCCAGCAGCTTTATAGACGGGGCTAACTATGGCTACACCTTC
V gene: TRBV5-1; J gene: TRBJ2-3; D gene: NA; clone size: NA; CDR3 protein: CASSLTGADTQYF; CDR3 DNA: TGCGCCAGCAGCTTGACGGGGGCAGATACGCAGTATTTT
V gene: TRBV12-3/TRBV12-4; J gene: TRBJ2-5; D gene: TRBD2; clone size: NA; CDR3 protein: CARISGREETQYF; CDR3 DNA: TGTGCCAGGATTAGCGGGAGGGAAGAGACCCAGTACTTC
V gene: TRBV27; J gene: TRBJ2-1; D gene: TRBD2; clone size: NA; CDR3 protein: CASRLGGKSSYNEQFF; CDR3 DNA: TGTGCCAGCCGCCTGGGGGGGAAGAGCTCCTACAATGAGCAGTTCTTC